A selection of T cell receptor beta chains follows, all from one sample in a study of OX40 agonist ivuxolimab in advanced cancers. Produced via immunoSEQ multiplex PCR; TCRdb's table is partial and in-frame only. The table has tens of thousands of clones, 75% to 90% seen once. The sequencing used CD4+ or CD8+ T cells sorted from blood, collected in a trial of the OX40 agonist ivuxolimab. Every receptor here comes from an adult with an advanced solid tumor such as melanoma, head and neck, liver or kidney cancer. CDR3s include the opening cysteine and the closing phenylalanine or tryptophan. A D gene is named only where the DNA matches it firmly. Some rows have no size entry. The others give once, few or many, or a class for an expanded clone.

V	length	D	J	size	DNA	CDR3
TRBV7-2	16	NA	TRBJ1-4	once	TGTGCCAGCAGCCCACTAACAGGATTACTAAATGAAAAACTGTTTTTT	CASSPLTGLLNEKLFF
TRBV5-4	17	NA	TRBJ1-4	NA	TGTGCCAGCAGCCAAGGGTTTACAGCCGCAACTAATGAAAAACTGTTTTTT	CASSQGFTAATNEKLFF
TRBV9	15	TRBD2	TRBJ2-1	NA	TGTGCCAGCAGCGTAGGACTAGCGGGGGGTAGTGAGCAGTTCTTC	CASSVGLAGGSEQFF
TRBV7-2	16	TRBD2	TRBJ2-3	NA	TGTGCCAGCAGCTTAGTACGGACTAGCGGGGGAGACACGCAGTATTTT	CASSLVRTSGGDTQYF
TRBV5-1	16	TRBD2	TRBJ2-1	NA	TGCGCCAGCAGCTTGGCCGGGACTAGCGGGAGATGGGAGCAGTTCTTC	CASSLAGTSGRWEQFF
TRBV10-1	16	NA	TRBJ1-6	NA	TGCGCCAGCAGTGACAGCGAAAGCTCCTATAATTCACCCCTCCACTTT	CASSDSESSYNSPLHF
TRBV7-9	15	NA	TRBJ2-7	NA	TGTGCCAGCAGCTTAGGTGGGACGGCGGACTACGAGCAGTACTTC	CASSLGGTADYEQYF
TRBV5-4	13	TRBD1	TRBJ1-2	once	TGTGCCAGCAGCCGGGGACAGGACTATGGCTACACCTTC	CASSRGQDYGYTF
TRBV6-1	16	NA	TRBJ1-1	NA	TGTGCCAGCAGTGCGGGCGTTATTAATCTGGGGACTGAAGCTTTCTTT	CASSAGVINLGTEAFF
TRBV29-1	16	NA	TRBJ2-7	NA	TGCAGCGTTGGCGGGGTCATTCGGGACCCTACCTACGAGCAGTACTTC	CSVGGVIRDPTYEQYF
TRBV4-1	15	NA	TRBJ2-5	NA	TGCGCCAGCAGCCAAGTTGGAGGAGTCCAAGAGACCCAGTACTTC	CASSQVGGVQETQYF
TRBV28	15	NA	TRBJ2-7	NA	TGTGCCAGCAGTGTACCGGGACTCCTCCTCTACGAGCAGTACTTC	CASSVPGLLLYEQYF
TRBV9	16	TRBD1	TRBJ2-2	NA	TGTGCCAGCAGCGAGGGACAGGGGGGAATCGCCGGGGAGCTGTTTTTT	CASSEGQGGIAGELFF
TRBV7-2	14	TRBD1	TRBJ1-5	NA	TGTGCCAGCAGCTTCGGGACAGGGAGTCAGCCCCAGCATTTT	CASSFGTGSQPQHF
TRBV19	17	TRBD2	TRBJ2-2	NA	TGTGCCAGTAGTCCCAATAGAGCGGGGGCGAACACCGGGGAGCTGTTTTTT	CASSPNRAGANTGELFF
TRBV19	14	NA	TRBJ1-5	NA	TGTGCCAGTTCCCTTGGGGCCAGCTATCAGCCCCAGCATTTT	CASSLGASYQPQHF
TRBV7-3	11	TRBD2	TRBJ2-1	few	TGTGCCAGCAGCAAGACTAGCGGGTCCTTCTTC	CASSKTSGSFF
TRBV7-9	12	NA	TRBJ2-2	NA	TGTGCCAGCATAGGGGCTTCCGGGGAGCTGTTTTTT	CASIGASGELFF
TRBV5-1	17	TRBD2	TRBJ2-5	NA	TGCGCCAGCAGCTTGATTGGGCTCGGGGGGAGACAAGAGACCCAGTACTTC	CASSLIGLGGRQETQYF
TRBV9	16	TRBD1	TRBJ2-3	NA	TGTGCCAGCAGCGTGGGCTTGACAGGGGGCGCAGATACGCAGTATTTT	CASSVGLTGGADTQYF
TRBV11-3	15	TRBD1	TRBJ2-2	few	TGTGCCAGCAGCTCCGGGACAGGGGGCTCCGGGGAGCTGTTTTTT	CASSSGTGGSGELFF
TRBV6-6	14	TRBD1	TRBJ1-2	NA	TGTGCCAGCAGCTATGAGGGACAGAACTATGGCTACACCTTC	CASSYEGQNYGYTF
TRBV18	13	NA	TRBJ2-7	NA	TGTGCCAGCTCACTTCCCGACTCCTACGAGCAGTACTTC	CASSLPDSYEQYF
TRBV6-5	16	TRBD1	TRBJ1-1	few	TGTGCCAGCAGTTACAAATCGACAGGGTCGAACACTGAAGCTTTCTTT	CASSYKSTGSNTEAFF
TRBV2	15	NA	TRBJ2-4	NA	TGTGCCAGCAGTGACTGGGGGCTAGCCAAAAACATTCAGTACTTC	CASSDWGLAKNIQYF
TRBV6-5	13	NA	TRBJ2-7	NA	TGTGCCAGCAGCCCCCGCGATGGGTCCGAGCAGTACTTC	CASSPRDGSEQYF
TRBV5-6	16	TRBD2	TRBJ2-1	NA	TGTGCCAGCAGCTTCTTAGCGGGAGGCTTTGACAATGAGCAGTTCTTC	CASSFLAGGFDNEQFF
TRBV2	15	TRBD2	TRBJ2-1	NA	TGTGCCAGCAGTGAATGGGGGGGGACGTACAATGAGCAGTTCTTC	CASSEWGGTYNEQFF
TRBV5-1	14	TRBD1	TRBJ1-1	NA	TGCGCCAGCAGCTCGGGACAGGGAACGGCTGAAGCTTTCTTT	CASSSGQGTAEAFF
TRBV11-2	17	TRBD2	TRBJ2-3	NA	TGTGCCAGCAGCTTAGGTTGGGCGGGGGGGCGCACAGATACGCAGTATTTT	CASSLGWAGGRTDTQYF
TRBV7-9	15	TRBD1	TRBJ1-1	NA	TGTGCCAGCAGCTTAGGTTGGACAGGGGCGACTGAAGCTTTCTTT	CASSLGWTGATEAFF
TRBV2	15	TRBD1	TRBJ2-7	NA	TGTGCCAGCAGCGGACAGGGGATAGGAACCTACGAGCAGTACTTC	CASSGQGIGTYEQYF
TRBV28	18	TRBD2	TRBJ2-7	NA	TGTGCCAGCAGTTTAGGTTCGGCTTCCCCGGGACTAGCGAACGAGCAGTACTTC	CASSLGSASPGLANEQYF
TRBV5-5	16	NA	TRBJ1-1	NA	TGTGCCAGCAGCTTGTACGACAGAGTCATGAACACTGAAGCTTTCTTT	CASSLYDRVMNTEAFF
TRBV27	15	TRBD2	TRBJ2-1	NA	TGTGCCAGCAGTTTATCGCTAGCGGGAGTGAATGAGCAGTTCTTC	CASSLSLAGVNEQFF
TRBV6-5	13	NA	TRBJ1-4	NA	TGTGCCAGCAAGCCCGGAAGGGAGGGAAAACTGTTTTTT	CASKPGREGKLFF
TRBV18	15	TRBD1	TRBJ1-2	NA	TGTGCCAGCTCATTCCGGACAGGTCCTTCGGATGGCTACACCTTC	CASSFRTGPSDGYTF
TRBV19	13	TRBD1	TRBJ2-5	once	TGTGCCAGTAGCACAGGGGGGAGGGAGACCCAGTACTTC	CASSTGGRETQYF
TRBV5-4	14	NA	TRBJ1-2	NA	TGTGCCAGCAGCAGGTACAGGGACCCATATGGCTACACCTTC	CASSRYRDPYGYTF
TRBV27	13	TRBD2	TRBJ2-7	NA	TGTGCCAGCAGTTTAAGGGCGGGAGGCGAGCAGTACTTC	CASSLRAGGEQYF
TRBV7-8	17	NA	TRBJ2-6	NA	TGTGCCAGCAGCTTAGGTCAACCAGGGCCTGGGGCCAACGTCCTGACTTTC	CASSLGQPGPGANVLTF
TRBV6-1	12	NA	TRBJ1-1	NA	TGTGCCAGCAGTATCCTGAACACTGAAGCTTTCTTT	CASSILNTEAFF
TRBV29-1	15	NA	TRBJ1-2	NA	TGCAGCGTTGAAGGGAGTCCGGGACGAAACTATGGCTACACCTTC	CSVEGSPGRNYGYTF
TRBV9	14	NA	TRBJ2-3	NA	TGTGCCAGCAGCGTAGCTCCTGGCACAGATACGCAGTATTTT	CASSVAPGTDTQYF
TRBV7-6	14	NA	TRBJ2-5	NA	TGTGCCAGCAGCTTAAACAGCAACCAAGAGACCCAGTACTTC	CASSLNSNQETQYF
TRBV9	15	TRBD2	TRBJ2-1	NA	TGTGCCAGCAGCGCAGCGGGAGAACACTACAATGAGCAGTTCTTC	CASSAAGEHYNEQFF
TRBV25-1	15	TRBD2	TRBJ2-1	NA	TGTGCCAGCAGTGAGGGGGGGGGTCCCTACAATGAGCAGTTCTTC	CASSEGGGPYNEQFF